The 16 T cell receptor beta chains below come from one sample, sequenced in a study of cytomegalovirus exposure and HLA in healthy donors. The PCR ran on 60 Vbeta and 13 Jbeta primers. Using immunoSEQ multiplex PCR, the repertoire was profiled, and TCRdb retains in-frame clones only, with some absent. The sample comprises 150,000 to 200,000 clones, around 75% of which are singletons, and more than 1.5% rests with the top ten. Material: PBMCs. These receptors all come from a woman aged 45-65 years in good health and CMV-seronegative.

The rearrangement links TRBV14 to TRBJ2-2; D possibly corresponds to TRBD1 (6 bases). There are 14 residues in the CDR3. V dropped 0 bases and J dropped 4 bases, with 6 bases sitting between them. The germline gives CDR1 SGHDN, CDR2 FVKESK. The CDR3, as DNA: TGTGCCAGCAGCCAAGAAGGGGGCACCGGGGAGCTGTTTTTT. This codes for CASSQEGGTGELFF. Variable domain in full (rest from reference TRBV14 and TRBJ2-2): EAGVTQFPSHSVIEKGQTVTLRCDPISGHDNLYWYRRVMGKEIKFLLHFVKESKQDESGMPNNRFLAERTGGTYSTLKVQPAELEDSGVYFCASSQEGGTGELFFGEGSRLTVL.

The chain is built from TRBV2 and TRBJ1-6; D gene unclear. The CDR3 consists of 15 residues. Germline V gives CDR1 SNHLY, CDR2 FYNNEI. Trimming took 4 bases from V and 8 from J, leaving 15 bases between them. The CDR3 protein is CASSVLKGGDSPLHF. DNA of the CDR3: TGTGCCAGCAGTGTGTTAAAGGGCGGGGATTCACCCCTCCACTTT.

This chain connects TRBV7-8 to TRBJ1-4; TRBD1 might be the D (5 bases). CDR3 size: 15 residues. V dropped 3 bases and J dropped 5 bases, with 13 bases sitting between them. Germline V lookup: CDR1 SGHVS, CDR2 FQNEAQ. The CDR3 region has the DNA TGTGCCAGCAGCTTCACCGGGACTGTCAATGAAAAACTGTTTTTT. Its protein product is CASSFTGTVNEKLFF. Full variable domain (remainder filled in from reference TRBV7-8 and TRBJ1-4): GAGVSQSPRYKVAKRGQDVALRCDPISGHVSLFWYQQALGQGPEFLTYFQNEAQLDKSGLPSDRFFAERPEGSVSTLKIQRTQQEDSAVYLCASSFTGTVNEKLFFGSGTQLSVL.

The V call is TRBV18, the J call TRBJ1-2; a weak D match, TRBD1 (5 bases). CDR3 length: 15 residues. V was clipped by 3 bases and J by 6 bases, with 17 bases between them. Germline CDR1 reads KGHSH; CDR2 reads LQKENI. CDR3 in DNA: TGTGCCAGCTCACCGGGACTCCGAAAGGCGGATGGCTACACCTTC. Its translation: CASSPGLRKADGYTF.

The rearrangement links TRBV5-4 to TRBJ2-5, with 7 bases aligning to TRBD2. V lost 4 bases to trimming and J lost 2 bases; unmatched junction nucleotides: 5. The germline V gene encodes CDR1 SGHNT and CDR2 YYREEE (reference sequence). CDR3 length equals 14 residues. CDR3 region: CASSLGTTQETQYF. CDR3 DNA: TGTGCCAGCAGCCTAGGGACTACTCAAGAGACCCAGTACTTC.

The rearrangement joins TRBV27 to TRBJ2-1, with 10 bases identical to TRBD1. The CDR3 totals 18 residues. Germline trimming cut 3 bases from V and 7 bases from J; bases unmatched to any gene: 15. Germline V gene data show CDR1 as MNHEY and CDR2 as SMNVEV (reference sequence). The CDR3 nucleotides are TGTGCCAGCAGTTTCCGCGTACGGGTGGGACAGGGGTCGAATGAGCAGTTCTTC. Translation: CASSFRVRVGQGSNEQFF.

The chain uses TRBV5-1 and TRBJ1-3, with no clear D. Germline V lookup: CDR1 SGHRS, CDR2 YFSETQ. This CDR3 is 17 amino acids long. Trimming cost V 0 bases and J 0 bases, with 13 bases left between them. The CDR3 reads CASSLGGQVRSGNTIYF. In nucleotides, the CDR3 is TGCGCCAGCAGCTTGGGCGGGCAGGTCCGCTCTGGAAACACCATATATTTT.

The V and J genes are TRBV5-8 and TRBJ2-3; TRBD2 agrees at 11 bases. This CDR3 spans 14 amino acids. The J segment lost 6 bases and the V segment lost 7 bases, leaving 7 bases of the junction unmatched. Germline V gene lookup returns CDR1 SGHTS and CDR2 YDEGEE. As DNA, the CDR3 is TGTGCCAGCGGCCTGGGACTAGCGGCTGATACGCAGTATTTT. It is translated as CASGLGLAADTQYF.

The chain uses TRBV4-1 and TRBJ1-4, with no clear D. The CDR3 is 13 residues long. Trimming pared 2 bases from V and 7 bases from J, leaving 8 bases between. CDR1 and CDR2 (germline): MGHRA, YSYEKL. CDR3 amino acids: CASSQLRSEKLFF. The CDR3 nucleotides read TGCGCCAGCAGCCAACTCCGCAGTGAAAAACTGTTTTTT.

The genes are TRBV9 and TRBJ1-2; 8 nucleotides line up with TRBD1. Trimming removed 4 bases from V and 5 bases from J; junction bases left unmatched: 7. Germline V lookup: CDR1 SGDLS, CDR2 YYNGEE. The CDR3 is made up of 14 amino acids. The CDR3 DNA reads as TGTGCCAGCAGCATTTCGACAGGGGCGTATGGCTACACCTTC. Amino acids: CASSISTGAYGYTF.

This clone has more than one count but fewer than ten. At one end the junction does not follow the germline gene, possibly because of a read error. For the CDR3, the DNA is TGCGCCAGCAGCCCAACAGGGGGCTCCCACGAGCAGTACTTC. Translating gives CASSPTGGSHEQYF. The chain joins TRBV5-1 to TRBJ2-7; TRBD1 matches at 9 bases. The CDR3 contains 14 residues. Germline CDR1 SGHRS, CDR2 YFSETQ.

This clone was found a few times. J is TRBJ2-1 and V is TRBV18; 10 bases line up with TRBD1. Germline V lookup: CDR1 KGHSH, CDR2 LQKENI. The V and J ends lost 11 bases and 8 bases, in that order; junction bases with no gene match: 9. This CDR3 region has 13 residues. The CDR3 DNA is TGTGCCGGTGCCGGGACAGGGGTCCATGAGCAGTTCTTC. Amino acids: CAGAGTGVHEQFF.

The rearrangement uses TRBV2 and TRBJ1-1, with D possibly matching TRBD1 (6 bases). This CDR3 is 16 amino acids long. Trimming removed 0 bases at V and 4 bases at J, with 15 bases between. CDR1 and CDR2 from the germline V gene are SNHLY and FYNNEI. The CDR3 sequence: CASSEAGQGIGTEAFF. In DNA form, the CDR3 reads TGTGCCAGCAGTGAAGCAGGGCAGGGGATCGGCACTGAAGCTTTCTTT.

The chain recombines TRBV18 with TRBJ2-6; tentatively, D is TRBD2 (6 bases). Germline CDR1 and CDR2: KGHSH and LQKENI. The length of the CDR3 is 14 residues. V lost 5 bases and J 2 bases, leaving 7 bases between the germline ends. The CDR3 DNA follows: TGTGCCAGCTCAGGCGGGACTGGGGCCAACGTCCTGACTTTC. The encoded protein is CASSGGTGANVLTF. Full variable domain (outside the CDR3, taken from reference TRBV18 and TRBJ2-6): NAGVMQNPRHLVRRRGQEARLRCSPMKGHSHVYWYRQLPEEGLKFMVYLQKENIIDESGMPKERFSAEFPKEGPSILRIQQVVRGDSAAYFCASSGGTGANVLTFGAGSRLTVL.

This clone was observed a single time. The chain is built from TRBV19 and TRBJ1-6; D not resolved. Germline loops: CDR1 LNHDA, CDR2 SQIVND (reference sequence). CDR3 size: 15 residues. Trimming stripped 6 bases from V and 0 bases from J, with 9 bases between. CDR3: CASSTESSYNSPLHF. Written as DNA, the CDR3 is TGTGCCAGTAGCACAGAGAGCTCCTATAATTCACCCCTCCACTTT.

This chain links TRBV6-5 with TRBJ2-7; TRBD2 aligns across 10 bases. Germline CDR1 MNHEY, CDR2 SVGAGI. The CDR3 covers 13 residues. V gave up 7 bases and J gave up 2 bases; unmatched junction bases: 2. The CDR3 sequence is CASKLAGTYEQYF. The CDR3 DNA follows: TGTGCCAGCAAACTAGCGGGGACCTACGAGCAGTACTTC.